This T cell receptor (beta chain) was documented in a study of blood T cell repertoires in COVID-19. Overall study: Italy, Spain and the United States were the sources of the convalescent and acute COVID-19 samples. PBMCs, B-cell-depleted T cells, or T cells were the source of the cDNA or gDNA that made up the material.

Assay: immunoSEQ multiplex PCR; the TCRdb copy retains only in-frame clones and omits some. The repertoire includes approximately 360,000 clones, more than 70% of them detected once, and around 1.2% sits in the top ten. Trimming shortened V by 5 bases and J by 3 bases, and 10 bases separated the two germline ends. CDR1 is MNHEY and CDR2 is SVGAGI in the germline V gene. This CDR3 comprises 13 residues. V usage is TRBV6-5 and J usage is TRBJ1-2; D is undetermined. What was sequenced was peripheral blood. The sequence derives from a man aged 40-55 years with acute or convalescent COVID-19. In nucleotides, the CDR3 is TGTGCCAGCAGTCCCTTCGGTGACTATGGCTACACCTTC. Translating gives CASSPFGDYGYTF.